These 21 T cell receptor beta chains were sequenced from one sample in a study of neurological immune-mediated disorders. TCRdb itself ran the 5' RACE reads through MiXCR, one entry per CDR3 protein. The sample holds about 55,000 distinct CDR3 sequences; more than 4% are singletons and the top ten take 2.9%. Sequenced: PBMCs. Receptors originate from a man aged 50-60 years with multiple sclerosis.

There are many counts of this clonotype. The chain is built from TRBV20-1 and TRBJ2-3; 9 nucleotides align to TRBD2. With V trimmed by 4 bases and J by 0 bases, 5 bases remained unmatched. Germline lookup yields CDR1 DFQATT and CDR2 SNEGSKA (reference sequence). The CDR3 consists of 15 residues. This CDR3 is CSAIPTSGSTDTQYF. CDR3 nucleotide sequence: TGCAGTGCTATTCCGACTAGCGGAAGCACAGATACGCAGTATTTT.

This clonotype was seen at least ten times. V gene TRBV28 combines with J gene TRBJ2-3; 7 bases are a match to TRBD2. Germline CDR1 is MDHEN and CDR2 is SYDVKM. The CDR3 covers 14 residues. V was clipped by 2 bases and J by 1 base; unmatched bases: 0. The CDR3 here is CASSLGLGTDTQYF. DNA for the CDR3: TGTGCCAGCAGTTTAGGACTAGGCACAGATACGCAGTATTTT.

The CDR3 sequence: CASREGGEQYF. CDR3 in DNA: TGTGCCAGCAGGGAGGGGGGCGAGCAGTACTTC. This rearrangement joins TRBV6-2 or TRBV6-3 to TRBJ2-7; D possibly matches TRBD1 or TRBD2 (6 bases each). The CDR3 consists of 11 residues. Between the trimmed V and J ends, which lost 6 bases and 6 bases, there was a span of 9 bases. The germline V gene has CDR1 MNHEY and CDR2 SVGEGT.

This chain links TRBV29-1 with TRBJ1-1; D remains ambiguous. Germline V CDR1 and CDR2: SQVTM, ANQGSEA. The CDR3 covers 11 residues. Trimming pared 7 bases from V and 10 bases from J, leaving 16 bases between. This CDR3 reads CSAPKGAGAFF. The DNA for the CDR3 is TGCAGCGCCCCAAAGGGAGCGGGAGCTTTCTTT. The full variable domain, completed using reference TRBV29-1 and TRBJ1-1, is SAVISQKPSRDICQRGTSLTIQCQVDSQVTMMFWYRQQPGQSLTLIATANQGSEATYESGFVIDKFPISRPNLTFSTLTVSNMSPEDSSIYLCSAPKGAGAFFGQGTRLTVV.

This clonotype occurred many times. The CDR3 here is CSARGGVAGRSYEQYF. The CDR3 nucleotides are TGCAGTGCTAGAGGAGGTGTGGCGGGGCGGTCCTACGAGCAGTACTTC. J is TRBJ2-7 and V is TRBV20-1, with D possibly matching TRBD2 (6 bases). The CDR3 covers 16 residues. V shed 1 base and J shed 1 base, with 17 bases lying between them. The germline CDR1 and CDR2 sequences are DFQATT and SNEGSKA (reference sequence).

This clonotype came up many times. Here the CDR3 reads CASSLGNEQYF. CDR3 coding DNA: TGCGCCAGCAGCCTGGGAAACGAGCAGTACTTC. The chain has TRBV5-1 and TRBJ2-7; unclear D gene. The CDR3 has 11 residues. Germline assignment: CDR1 SGHRS and CDR2 YFSETQ. Trimming stripped 4 bases from V and 5 bases from J, with 7 bases between.

Only a few counts were recorded for this clonotype. This may stem from a read error, because a much larger clone lies one nucleotide away. V gene TRBV5-6 combines with J gene TRBJ1-1, with no clear D. Germline V gene lookup returns CDR1 SGHDT and CDR2 YYEEEE. Trimming pared 5 bases from V and 6 bases from J, leaving 14 bases between. The CDR3 has 13 residues. CDR3 amino acids: CASSLAAAPEAFF. The CDR3 coding sequence is TGTGCCAGCAGTCTGGCCGCGGCCCCTGAAGCTTTCTTT.

At least ten counts were recorded for this clonotype. V gene TRBV18 combines with J gene TRBJ1-5, with TRBD1 matching 9 bases. Germline V gene sequence: CDR1 KGHSH, CDR2 LQKENI. Trimming took 4 bases from V and 4 from J; bases not matched to a gene: 8. The CDR3 extends over 16 amino acids. In DNA form, the CDR3 reads TGTGCCAGCTCACGAGACCCGGGACAGGGTAATCAGCCCCAGCATTTT. Amino acids: CASSRDPGQGNQPQHF.

Of note for this clonotype: A much larger clone lies a single base off, so this may be a read error. The chain carries TRBV5-1 and TRBJ2-7, with 11 bases lining up with TRBD2. Germline V gene data show CDR1 as SGHRS and CDR2 as YFSETQ. The CDR3 spans 15 residues. CDR3 DNA sequence: TGCACCAGCAGCTCCCGACTAGCGGGGAACTACGAGCAGTACTTC. Translated: CTSSSRLAGNYEQYF.

The sample holds many counts of this clonotype. The chain employs TRBV7-9 and TRBJ2-4; TRBD1 or TRBD2 may be the D gene (5 bases each). This CDR3 contains 16 residues. Germline V CDR1 and CDR2: SEHNR, FQNEAQ (reference sequence). The V end lost 5 bases, the J end lost 0 bases, and 14 bases lay between the germline ends. The CDR3 region is CASSHIEGLAKNIQYF. CDR3 nucleotides: TGTGCCAGCAGCCACATCGAGGGGTTAGCCAAAAACATTCAGTACTTC.

Many counts were recorded for this clonotype. This rearrangement joins TRBV5-1 to TRBJ2-7, with 8 bases aligning to TRBD1. CDR1 and CDR2 from the germline V gene are SGHRS and YFSETQ. CDR3 length: 16 residues. The V and J ends lost 3 bases and 2 bases, in that order; junction bases with no gene match: 10. CDR3 DNA: TGCGCCAGCAGCTCGTTGAGAGACAGGGGAACCTACGAGCAGTACTTC. This sequence encodes CASSSLRDRGTYEQYF.

The V gene is TRBV6-6, the J gene TRBJ2-1; 7 bases agree with TRBD2. CDR1 is MNHNY, CDR2 SVGAGI, per germline (reference sequence). J was trimmed by 4 bases and V by 5 bases; bases with no gene match: 11. CDR3 size: 16 residues. The CDR3 bases are TGTGCCAGCAGTGGACTACTAGCGACAAAATACAATGAGCAGTTCTTC. Encoded protein: CASSGLLATKYNEQFF.

At least ten counts were recorded for this clonotype. The chain links TRBV20-1 to TRBJ1-2, with D perhaps matching TRBD1 (6 bases). Germline lookup yields CDR1 DFQATT and CDR2 SNEGSKA (reference sequence). The CDR3 has 12 amino acids. Trimming stripped 6 bases from V and 8 bases from J, with 16 bases between. CDR3: CSAPLQGRGYTF. The DNA of the CDR3 is TGCAGTGCCCCATTACAGGGTCGAGGCTACACCTTC.

This clonotype was counted many times. The chain has TRBV5-1 and TRBJ2-7; 8 bases agree with TRBD2. Germline V lookup: CDR1 SGHRS, CDR2 YFSETQ. The V gene end was trimmed by 0 bases and the J gene end by 5 bases; junction bases not matched to a gene: 7. The CDR3 covers 15 residues. The CDR3 reads CASSLDGRGSHEQYF. The CDR3 DNA follows: TGCGCCAGCAGCTTGGACGGGAGGGGCTCACACGAGCAGTACTTC. Full variable domain (remainder filled in from reference TRBV5-1 and TRBJ2-7): KAGVTQTPRYLIKTRGQQVTLSCSPISGHRSVSWYQQTPGQGLQFLFEYFSETQRNKGNFPGRFSGRQFSNSRSEMNVSTLELGDSALYLCASSLDGRGSHEQYFGPGTRLTVT.

V is TRBV28 and J is TRBJ2-2, with TRBD2 matching 12 bases. CDR1 MDHEN and CDR2 SYDVKM come from the germline V gene. There are 16 residues in the CDR3. Unmatched junction bases numbered 6, after V lost 4 bases and J lost 6 bases. CDR3 coding DNA: TGTGCCAGCAGTTCTCGACTAGCGGGAGTATCCGGGGAGCTGTTTTTT. This gives the protein CASSSRLAGVSGELFF.

The table lists this clonotype with many counts. V gene TRBV5-1 combines with J gene TRBJ2-5, with 8 nucleotides matching TRBD1. In germline, CDR1 is SGHRS, CDR2 YFSETQ. With V trimmed by 4 bases and J by 2 bases, 4 bases remained unmatched. This CDR3 region has 14 residues. The CDR3 DNA follows: TGCGCCAGCAGCCTCAGGACAGGGCAAGAGACCCAGTACTTC. This codes for CASSLRTGQETQYF. Drawing the rest from reference TRBV5-1 and TRBJ2-5, the complete variable domain is KAGVTQTPRYLIKTRGQQVTLSCSPISGHRSVSWYQQTPGQGLQFLFEYFSETQRNKGNFPGRFSGRQFSNSRSEMNVSTLELGDSALYLCASSLRTGQETQYFGPGTRLLVL.

This clonotype showed up just a few times. The chain is built from TRBV12-3 or TRBV12-4 and TRBJ1-5; possibly TRBD1 for D (5 bases). This CDR3 is 15 amino acids long. V shed 3 bases and J shed 3 bases, with 12 bases lying between them. The CDR3 spells CASSFHRSYNQPQHF. The CDR3 bases are TGTGCCAGCAGTTTCCACAGGAGCTACAATCAGCCCCAGCATTTT.

This clonotype has a count of ten or more. V is TRBV7-2 and J is TRBJ2-1; 8 positions agree with TRBD2. Trimming cost V 2 bases and J 2 bases; bases outside gene matches: 8. The CDR3 contains 17 residues. Germline CDR1 is SGHTA and CDR2 is FQGNSA. DNA for the CDR3: TGTGCCAGCAGCTTACAACCGGGGGGGGTCACCTACAATGAGCAGTTCTTC. Amino acid sequence: CASSLQPGGVTYNEQFF. Drawing the rest from reference TRBV7-2 and TRBJ2-1, the complete variable domain is GAGVSQSPSNKVTEKGKDVELRCDPISGHTALYWYRQSLGQGLEFLIYFQGNSAPDKSGLPSDRFSAERTGGSVSTLTIQRTQQEDSAVYLCASSLQPGGVTYNEQFFGPGTRLTVL.

V gene TRBV20-1 combines with J gene TRBJ1-2; D possibly corresponds to TRBD1 (6 bases). CDR3 length equals 16 residues. The germline gives CDR1 DFQATT, CDR2 SNEGSKA (reference sequence). Trimming stripped 0 bases from V and 4 bases from J, with 18 bases between. CDR3 DNA sequence: TGCAGTGCTAGAGATTTCCGGACAGACTATTCCTATGGCTACACCTTC. Protein: CSARDFRTDYSYGYTF.

This clonotype was detected many times. This chain connects TRBV7-2 to TRBJ1-4; weak D call: TRBD1 (5 bases). Germline CDR1 reads SGHTA; CDR2 reads FQGNSA. Trimming left V 4 bases short and J 3 bases short, with 12 bases between. The CDR3 totals 15 residues. The CDR3 DNA sequence: TGTGCCAGCAGCTCTCGACAGAGACCTAATGAAAAACTGTTTTTT. It is translated as CASSSRQRPNEKLFF.

This clonotype appeared many times. This chain uses TRBV10-3 with TRBJ2-3; 7 bases are a match to TRBD2. Per the germline V gene, CDR1 is ENHRY and CDR2 is SYGVKD. The junction had 16 bases not matched to a gene; V was cut back by 7 bases and J by 0 bases. This CDR3 has 18 residues. The chain's CDR3 is CAINHLRSGTQSTDTQYF. The CDR3, as DNA: TGTGCCATCAACCACTTACGCAGCGGGACTCAAAGCACAGATACGCAGTATTTT.